This is a list of T cell receptor beta chains from one sample in a study of shared T cell receptors in the human thymus. Profiling relied on immunoSEQ multiplex PCR, and the TCRdb table lists in-frame clones only, not all of them. This sample has over 350,000 clones, with 95% found just once. Sequencing was carried out using thymocytes. These receptors all come from a human donor. Both conserved end residues are part of each CDR3. A D gene is named only where the DNA matches it firmly. Size is stated for part of the rows, as once, few or many counts, or as a class when the clone is expanded.

>-|TRBJ2-2|TRBV5-4|-
TGTGCCAGCAGCCCCTACCCTGACAGGGAGGACACCGGGGAGCTGTTTTTT
CASSPYPDREDTGELFF
>-|TRBJ2-7|TRBV10-3|few
TGTGCCATCAGTGAACTGAGCGGAGTCTCCTACGAGCAGTACTTC
CAISELSGVSYEQYF
>-|TRBJ2-7|TRBV4-2|-
TGTGCCAGCAGCCAAGAAGGTGGGAGCTCCTACGAGCAGTACTTC
CASSQEGGSSYEQYF
>TRBD1|TRBJ2-1|TRBV9|-
TGTGCCAGCAGCCCCCGGGACAGGGGGGTCAATGAGCAGTTCTTC
CASSPRDRGVNEQFF
>-|TRBJ2-4|TRBV4-3|-
TGCGCCAGCAGCCTTACGTACAGGGATCCCTACAAAAACATTCAGTACTTC
CASSLTYRDPYKNIQYF
>-|TRBJ2-1|TRBV4-2|once
TGTGCCAGCATCCCCCATCCAGCCTCCAATGAGCAGTTCTTC
CASIPHPASNEQFF
>TRBD2|TRBJ2-1|TRBV4-1|once
TGCGCCAGCAGCCTCGGCGGGGGTGAGCAGTTCTTC
CASSLGGGEQFF
>-|TRBJ2-7|TRBV15|-
TGTGCCACCAGCAGTATAGAGTTACCGGGGATCAATTACGAGCAGTACTTC
CATSSIELPGINYEQYF
>TRBD2|TRBJ2-6|TRBV5-5|-
TGTGCCAGCAGTGGGACTAGCGGGAGTCGGATGGGGGCCAACGTCCTGACTTTC
CASSGTSGSRMGANVLTF
>-|TRBJ2-1|TRBV28|-
TGTGCCAGCAGTATGCGGAGTAATGAGCAGTTCTTC
CASSMRSNEQFF
>TRBD1|TRBJ2-7|TRBV7-2|-
TGTGCCAGCAGCCTCCGGACAGGGGGCTCCTACGAGCAGTACTTC
CASSLRTGGSYEQYF
>-|TRBJ2-3|TRBV7-8|once
TGTGCCAGCGCTCGAGGAGCCACAGATACGCAGTATTTT
CASARGATDTQYF
>-|TRBJ1-1|TRBV19|-
TGTGCCAGTAGTTACTCCACAGGCAGGAACACTGAAGCTTTCTTT
CASSYSTGRNTEAFF
>-|TRBJ2-7|TRBV27|few
TGTGCCAGCGGACACCGGGGGCCCTCCTACGAGCAGTACTTC
CASGHRGPSYEQYF
>-|TRBJ2-2|TRBV15|-
TGTGCCACCAGCAGAGACCGTGCGCCAGGGGACACCGGGGAGCTGTTTTTT
CATSRDRAPGDTGELFF
>TRBD2|TRBJ2-7|TRBV6-5|-
TGTGCCAGCAGTGGACTAGCGGGAGGATACGAGCAGTACTTC
CASSGLAGGYEQYF
>-|TRBJ2-2|TRBV27|once
TGTGCCAGCAGACACGACCGCTGGGCTAGAACCGGGGAGCTGTTTTTT
CASRHDRWARTGELFF
>-|TRBJ1-1|TRBV27|-
TGTGCCAGCAGTCCGGGGGATTGGGCTGAAGCTTTCTTT
CASSPGDWAEAFF
>TRBD1|TRBJ2-1|TRBV18|-
TGTGCCAGCTCACCACGGGACAGGTTTTACAATGAGCAGTTCTTC
CASSPRDRFYNEQFF
>-|TRBJ2-6|TRBV5-1|-
TGCGCCAGCAGCTTGGCCCTGAGAGCCGGGGCCAACGTCCTGACTTTC
CASSLALRAGANVLTF
>TRBD2|TRBJ2-1|TRBV4-2|-
TGTGCCAGCAGCCTACGAGAGGGACTAGCGGAGGATGAGCAGTTCTTC
CASSLREGLAEDEQFF
>-|TRBJ1-2|TRBV15|-
TGTGCCACCAGCAGAGATAGTTGGGTTAACTATGGCTACACCTTC
CATSRDSWVNYGYTF
>-|TRBJ2-1|TRBV6-6|-
TGTGCCAGCAGTTACTCGATATCGAATGAGCAGTTCTTC
CASSYSISNEQFF
>-|TRBJ2-5|TRBV28|-
TGTGCCAGCAGTTCCCCGTGGAGGGGGGAGACCCAGTACTTC
CASSSPWRGETQYF
>TRBD1|TRBJ2-7|TRBV13|-
TGTGCCAGCAGCCCCCTCACCGGGACAGGGGAAGAGCGCGAGCAGTACTTC
CASSPLTGTGEEREQYF
>-|TRBJ1-1|TRBV14|-
TGTGCCAGCAGCCAAGGACGCCAGGGAGACACTGAAGCTTTCTTT
CASSQGRQGDTEAFF
>-|TRBJ1-1|TRBV18|-
TGTGCCAGCTTGGCCTCCCAGGGAGAGTTGGGGACTGAAGCTTTCTTT
CASLASQGELGTEAFF
>TRBD2|TRBJ2-3|TRBV6-5|-
TGTGCCAGCACCGGAGGGAGCGGGAGTGCAGATACGCAGTATTTT
CASTGGSGSADTQYF
>TRBD2|TRBJ2-2|TRBV11-3|-
TGTGCCAGCAGCTTTAGCGGGAGCGGGAACACCGGGGAGCTGTTTTTT
CASSFSGSGNTGELFF
>TRBD1|TRBJ2-7|TRBV5-1|-
TGCGCCAGCAGCTTGATAGGTCAGGGGGCAGGAGAGCAGTACTTC
CASSLIGQGAGEQYF
>-|TRBJ1-1|TRBV29-1|-
TGCAGCGTTGAAGGAAGGTTACCACAGGGCCCCTACACTGAAGCTTTCTTT
CSVEGRLPQGPYTEAFF
>TRBD2|TRBJ2-1|TRBV19|-
TGTGCCAGTAGTATTCTAGCGGGAGGGCCCTCGAATGAGCAGTTCTTC
CASSILAGGPSNEQFF
>TRBD1|TRBJ2-7|TRBV5-4|-
TGTGCCAGCAGCCCCCACGGGACAGGGGGTTACGAGCAGTACTTC
CASSPHGTGGYEQYF
>TRBD2|TRBJ2-1|TRBV30|-
TGTGCCTGGAGTGCAGCAACGATTAGTAGCGGGCCACTTCACTTCAATGAGCAGTTCTTC
CAWSAATISSGPLHFNEQFF
>TRBD1|TRBJ1-3|TRBV19|-
TGTGCCAGTAGGGCCTCGGAGGGGGCCTCTGGAAACACCATATATTTT
CASRASEGASGNTIYF
>TRBD2|TRBJ2-2|TRBV28|-
TGTGCCAGCAGTAAGAGACACCGGGAGGGAAACACCGGGGAGCTGTTTTTT
CASSKRHREGNTGELFF
>TRBD1|TRBJ1-2|TRBV5-6|-
TGTGCCAGCAGCCTACCGCCGGGACAGGCCCCCTCTAACTATGGCTACACCTTC
CASSLPPGQAPSNYGYTF
>-|TRBJ1-1|TRBV16|few
TGTGCCAGCAGCCAATGGGCCACGGGGTACACTGAAGCTTTCTTT
CASSQWATGYTEAFF
>TRBD2|TRBJ2-1|TRBV5-4|-
TGTGCCAGCAGCTTTAGCGGGGGGAGCTCCTACAATGAGCAGTTCTTC
CASSFSGGSSYNEQFF
>-|TRBJ2-7|TRBV29-1|-
TGCAGCGTTGAAGTGGCCTACGAGCAGTACTTC
CSVEVAYEQYF
>-|TRBJ2-5|TRBV6-1|-
TGTGCCAGCAGCGCCTCAGGGCAGCAAGAGACCCAGTACTTC
CASSASGQQETQYF
>-|TRBJ2-7|TRBV6-1|-
TGTGCCAGCAGCAAAGGCGTAGGACCTGTCTACGAGCAGTACTTC
CASSKGVGPVYEQYF
>-|TRBJ1-5|TRBV25-1|once
TGTGCCAGCAGTGAAGATAGGGGCGGTTTAAGCAATCAGCCCCAGCATTTT
CASSEDRGGLSNQPQHF
>TRBD1|TRBJ1-4|TRBV30|-
TGTGCCTGGAGGGTAGGGGGCGCCGCGAGTAATGAAAAACTGTTTTTT
CAWRVGGAASNEKLFF
>-|TRBJ1-5|TRBV6-6|-
TGTGCCAGCAGTTACGAGAGGTATAGCAATCAGCCCCAGCATTTT
CASSYERYSNQPQHF
>-|TRBJ1-2|TRBV10-3|once
TGTGCCATCAGTGAGGGGATCGGCTACACCTTC
CAISEGIGYTF
>-|TRBJ1-1|TRBV6-5|-
TGTGCCAGCAGTTATGGGCCCTGGAACACTGAAGCTTTCTTT
CASSYGPWNTEAFF
>TRBD2|TRBJ2-1|TRBV14|-
TGTGCCAGCAGCCCGCGACTAGCGGGACCCTACAATGAGCAGTTCTTC
CASSPRLAGPYNEQFF
>TRBD1|TRBJ2-5|TRBV5-1|-
TGCGCCAGCAGCTTAGGGGGCCCTCCAGAGACCCAGTACTTC
CASSLGGPPETQYF
>-|TRBJ2-3|TRBV18|-
TGTGCCAGCTCACCAGGGGGCTCGGGCACAGATACGCAGTATTTT
CASSPGGSGTDTQYF
>-|TRBJ1-2|TRBV10-3|-
TGTGCCATCAGTCTCGTGACGGGGGGGGAGTATGGCTACACCTTC
CAISLVTGGEYGYTF
>-|TRBJ2-7|TRBV11-2|-
TGTGCCAGCAGCTTAGATCGGGCACAGGGCAACGAGCAGTACTTC
CASSLDRAQGNEQYF
>TRBD1|TRBJ1-2|TRBV6-5|-
TGTGCCAGCAGTTTTAGCCCCTCAGGGGGAGGCTATGGCTACACCTTC
CASSFSPSGGGYGYTF
>-|TRBJ1-2|TRBV5-8|-
TGTGCCAGCAGCGATCTCCGGGACGCGAGAAACTATGGCTACACCTTC
CASSDLRDARNYGYTF
>-|TRBJ2-7|TRBV14|-
TGTGCCAGCAGCCTTGCGGCCGACACCTACGAGCAGTACTTC
CASSLAADTYEQYF
>-|TRBJ1-1|TRBV15|-
TGTGCCACCAGCAGACCTACGGCAGGACGGGGGGACACTGAAGCTTTCTTT
CATSRPTAGRGDTEAFF
>TRBD1|TRBJ1-2|TRBV7-9|-
TGTGCCAGCAGCTCCCGGGACAGGGATGGCTACACCTTC
CASSSRDRDGYTF
>-|TRBJ1-4|TRBV25-1|once
TGTGCCAGCAGTGAGGGCTCTTCGGATCCAAAACTGTTTTTT
CASSEGSSDPKLFF
>TRBD1|TRBJ2-1|TRBV28|-
TGTGCCAGCAGTCCCTCGGACAGGGGATGGAATGAGCAGTTCTTC
CASSPSDRGWNEQFF
>TRBD2|TRBJ2-1|TRBV28|-
TGTGCCAGCAGTTTATTTAGCGGGAGCTCCTACAATGAGCAGTTCTTC
CASSLFSGSSYNEQFF